This T cell receptor beta chain was documented in a study of blood T cell repertoires in COVID-19. Sequencing used immunoSEQ multiplex PCR; TCRdb keeps in-frame clones, though not all of them. The sample records 200,000 to 300,000 clones, more than 75% being singletons. The CDR3 has 16 residues. Germline CDR1 reads SGHDT; CDR2 reads YYEEEE. V was shortened by 0 bases and J by 4 bases, with 16 bases between the two germline ends. The table lists this clone with a count of one. This receptor was obtained from a middle-aged man who had recovered from COVID-19. Sequenced material: peripheral blood. The chain recombines TRBV5-6 with TRBJ1-2; D perhaps matches TRBD1 (6 bases). The CDR3 reads CASSLAGTQTGYGYTF. The DNA of the CDR3 is TGTGCCAGCAGCTTGGCGGGGACACAAACCGGCTATGGCTACACCTTC. Drawing the rest from reference TRBV5-6 and TRBJ1-2, the complete variable domain is DAGVTQSPTHLIKTRGQQVTLRCSPKSGHDTVSWYQQALGQGPQFIFQYYEEEERQRGNFPDRFSGHQFPNYSSELNVNALLLGDSALYLCASSLAGTQTGYGYTFGSGTRLTVV.